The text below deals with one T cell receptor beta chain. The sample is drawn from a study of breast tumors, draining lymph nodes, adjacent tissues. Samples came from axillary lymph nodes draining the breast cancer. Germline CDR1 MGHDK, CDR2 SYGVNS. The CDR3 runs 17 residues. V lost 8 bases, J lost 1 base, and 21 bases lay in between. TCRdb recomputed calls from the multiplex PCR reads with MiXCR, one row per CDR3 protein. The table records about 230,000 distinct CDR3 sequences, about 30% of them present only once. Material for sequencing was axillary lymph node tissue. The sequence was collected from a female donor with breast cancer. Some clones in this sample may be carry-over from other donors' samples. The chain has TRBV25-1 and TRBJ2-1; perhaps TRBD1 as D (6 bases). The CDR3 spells CASSPPSKRGSYNEQFF. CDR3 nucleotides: TGTGCCAGCTCACCCCCTTCGAAAAGGGGGTCCTACAATGAGCAGTTCTTC.